This paragraph covers one TCR beta chain sequence. The germline V and J ends were trimmed by 1 base and 1 base, with 8 bases remaining between them. CDR3 length: 15 residues. Germline loops: CDR1 SGHDN, CDR2 FVKESK. The data were produced by immunoSEQ multiplex PCR, yet TCRdb's version contains in-frame clones alone and is incomplete. The table lists 65,000 to 100,000 clones, almost 90% of them singletons, with roughly 0.8% in the top ten. This record comes from a study of OX40 agonist ivuxolimab in advanced cancers. On the study more broadly: Ivuxolimab is a fully human IgG2 antibody that activates OX40 (CD134). Subjects had a mean age of approximately 60 years, with a range of roughly 20 to 80; roughly 80% were male.

The sequence came from an adult with an advanced solid tumor such as melanoma, head and neck, liver or kidney cancer. The chain carries TRBV14 and TRBJ2-4; maybe TRBD2 (5 bases). The sequences come from CD4+ or CD8+ T cells sorted from blood, collected in a trial of the OX40 agonist ivuxolimab. As DNA, the CDR3 is TGTGCCAGCAGCCAAGCTACGGGGGCCAAAAACATTCAGTACTTC. Translation: CASSQATGAKNIQYF.